This TCR beta chain emerged from a study of T cell responses to AZD1222 COVID-19 vaccine. Study-level results: Possibly, clonal diversity was underestimated; donors were largely white British and included more females. Within unmutated variant regions lay the reported targets of nearly half of spike-specific TCRs. The span of vaccine-associated CD4 TCRs extended across spike, with dominance at 160-218 and 743-854.

This clone was picked up one time. Its antigen is undetermined. TCRdb's table, derived via immunoSEQ multiplex PCR, lists solely in-frame clones and lacks some. The data contain approximately 85,000 clones, roughly nine tenths of them seen just once; the ten biggest clones take up approximately 7%. Germline CDR1 reads SEHNR; CDR2 reads FQNEAQ (reference sequence). Trimming removed 5 bases from V and 5 bases from J; junction bases left unmatched: 11. CDR3 length: 16 amino acids. Source: peripheral blood, taken on day 0 of AZD1222 vaccination. The chain combines TRBV7-9 with TRBJ1-4, with 7 bases matching TRBD1. This receptor was taken from an adult in good health. The CDR3 DNA reads as TGTGCCAGCAGCCTAACCCTGACAGGGTTAAATGAAAAACTGTTTTTT. It is translated as CASSLTLTGLNEKLFF.